These T cell receptor beta chains were read from a single sample in a study of blood T cell repertoires in COVID-19. Data came from immunoSEQ multiplex PCR; TCRdb stores just in-frame clones and leaves some out. The sample carries 110,000 to 150,000 clones, roughly 87% recorded once. The specimen sequenced was peripheral blood. These TCRs come from a man aged 65 to 79 with acute or convalescent COVID-19. CDR3s include the opening cysteine and the closing phenylalanine or tryptophan. D genes are given only for firm matches. Only part of the rows carry a size: once, few, many, or a class if the clone is expanded.

D,J,V,size,DNA,CDR3
.,TRBJ2-2,TRBV7-6,.,TGTGCCAGCAGCTTAGCGACTGTCACCGGGGAGCTGTTTTTT,CASSLATVTGELFF
TRBD1,TRBJ2-7,TRBV4-1,.,TGCGCCAGCAGCCAATTGACAGGGGAGTATTCCGAGCAGTACTTC,CASSQLTGEYSEQYF
TRBD1,TRBJ2-1,TRBV5-5,.,TGTGCCAGCAGCCCGTACAGGGGCGACTCCTACAATGAGCAGTTCTTC,CASSPYRGDSYNEQFF
.,TRBJ2-1,TRBV11-3,.,TGTGCCAGCAGCTTACGGGGAGCCCTCAATAATGAGCAGTTCTTC,CASSLRGALNNEQFF
.,TRBJ2-1,TRBV3-1/TRBV3-2,few,TGTGCCAGCAGCTCCCGGGGTGAGCAGTTCTTC,CASSSRGEQFF
TRBD1,TRBJ1-4,TRBV6-5,.,TGTGCCAGCAGACGAACGACAGGGGAAAATGAAAAACTGTTTTTT,CASRRTTGENEKLFF
.,TRBJ1-1,TRBV7-2,.,TGTGCCAGCACCCAACCTCAGGGGCGAGTTGAAGCTTTCTTT,CASTQPQGRVEAFF
.,TRBJ1-2,TRBV6-5,.,TGTGCCAGCAGTTACACGGGGAGGGGGGACTATGGCTACACCTTC,CASSYTGRGDYGYTF
TRBD2,TRBJ2-3,TRBV5-1,.,TGCGCCAGCAGCTCTGCTAGCGGCACTAGCACAGATACGCAGTATTTT,CASSSASGTSTDTQYF
TRBD1,TRBJ2-5,TRBV28,.,TGTGCCAGCAGAACAGGGGGCGGGCACCAAGAGACCCAGTACTTC,CASRTGGGHQETQYF
.,TRBJ2-4,TRBV28,.,TGTGCCAGCAGTTTAAAGGGGGCCAAAAACATTCAGTACTTC,CASSLKGAKNIQYF
TRBD1,TRBJ1-2,TRBV5-1,.,TGCGCCAGCAGCTTTAGAGGACAGGGGGCCGATGGCTACACCTTC,CASSFRGQGADGYTF
.,TRBJ1-1,TRBV24-1,.,TGTGCCACCAGTGATTCCCGTTCGGGGGTTAACACTGAAGCTTTCTTT,CATSDSRSGVNTEAFF
.,TRBJ1-1,TRBV28,.,TGTGCCAGCAGTTTTTCCCTCACAGGGAACACTGAAGCTTTCTTT,CASSFSLTGNTEAFF
TRBD1,TRBJ1-1,TRBV19,.,TGTGCCAGTAGCCCGTTACAGGGGGCAGGGAACACTGAAGCTTTCTTT,CASSPLQGAGNTEAFF
TRBD1,TRBJ2-1,TRBV5-1,.,TGCGCCAGCAGTCCCGGGACAGGGTCCTACAATGAGCAGTTCTTC,CASSPGTGSYNEQFF
.,TRBJ1-1,TRBV21-1,.,TGTGCCAGCAGCAAAGTGGGGACATTGAACACTGAAGCTTTCTTT,CASSKVGTLNTEAFF
TRBD1,TRBJ1-4,TRBV5-8,.,TGTGCCAGCAGCCGGGGACAGGGAGGCGAAAAACTGTTTTTT,CASSRGQGGEKLFF
.,TRBJ1-1,TRBV11-2,.,TGTGCCAGCAGCTTAGTAGGGGCGCCGGACACTGAAGCTTTCTTT,CASSLVGAPDTEAFF
TRBD1,TRBJ1-1,TRBV2,once,TGTGCCAGCAGTATGGGACAGGGTAATATGAACACTGAAGCTTTCTTT,CASSMGQGNMNTEAFF
.,TRBJ2-1,TRBV4-2,.,TGTGCCAGCAGCCAACTCGGGTGGGGCTTTTCCTACAATGAGCAGTTCTTC,CASSQLGWGFSYNEQFF
.,TRBJ2-1,TRBV6-5,.,TGTGCCAGCTCCGTTTACAGGGACAATGAGCAGTTCTTC,CASSVYRDNEQFF
TRBD1,TRBJ1-1,TRBV7-9,.,TGTGCCAGCAGCTTAGCGTGGACAGGGGAGAACACTGAAGCTTTCTTT,CASSLAWTGENTEAFF
.,TRBJ2-6,TRBV15,.,TGTGCCACCAGCAGAGATCCAAAGAGCTCTGGGGCCAACGTCCTGACTTTC,CATSRDPKSSGANVLTF
TRBD1,TRBJ1-2,TRBV27,.,TGTGCCAGCAGTCCTCGGGACAGGGTCGGAGGCTATGGCTACACCTTC,CASSPRDRVGGYGYTF
.,TRBJ2-7,TRBV10-1,.,TGCGCCACCAGAAAAGAGGAGACCTCCTACGAGCAGTACTTC,CATRKEETSYEQYF
.,TRBJ2-5,TRBV5-4,.,TGTGCCAGCAGTGAGGCCGGGGGAGAGACCCAGTACTTC,CASSEAGGETQYF
TRBD1,TRBJ1-4,TRBV24-1,.,TGTGCCACCAGTGATGTCGGACAGGGGGGGGAAAAACTGTTTTTT,CATSDVGQGGEKLFF
.,TRBJ2-1,TRBV4-2,.,TGTGCCAGCAGCCAAGTACTGAGCGGCACCTACAATGAGCAGTTCTTC,CASSQVLSGTYNEQFF
TRBD1,TRBJ2-1,TRBV5-1,.,TGCGCCAGCAGCCCGGGACAGGGGCCATACAATGAGCAGTTCTTC,CASSPGQGPYNEQFF
TRBD2,TRBJ2-3,TRBV5-1,.,TGCGCCAGCAGCCAGGATCAGGGACTAGCTCAAGCGGGAGGCACAGATACGCAGTATTTT,CASSQDQGLAQAGGTDTQYF
.,TRBJ2-7,TRBV5-1,.,TGCGCCAGCAGCTACCGGGACTCAGCCTACGAGCAGTACTTC,CASSYRDSAYEQYF
TRBD2,TRBJ2-5,TRBV11-2,few,TGTGCCAGCAGCTCGCGGGCCCTATCTAGCGGGAGGGCCGGAGAGACCCAGTACTTC,CASSSRALSSGRAGETQYF
TRBD1,TRBJ2-2,TRBV29-1,.,TGCAGCGTTGAAGATGGACAGGGGCGGACCGGGGAGCTGTTTTTT,CSVEDGQGRTGELFF
.,TRBJ2-7,TRBV10-3,.,TGTGCCATCAGGACGGGAGAGGGCGCCTACGAGCAGTACTTC,CAIRTGEGAYEQYF
.,TRBJ1-1,TRBV3-1/TRBV3-2,.,TGTGCCAGCAGCCAGAGATACACTGAAGCTTTCTTT,CASSQRYTEAFF
TRBD2,TRBJ2-7,TRBV3-1/TRBV3-2,.,TGTGCCAGCAGCCTCCGGAGGACTAGCGGGTTGGTCCACGAGCAGTACTTC,CASSLRRTSGLVHEQYF
.,TRBJ1-5,TRBV4-1,.,TGCGCCAGCAGCCAAGTGCAGGGGAATCAGCCCCAGCATTTT,CASSQVQGNQPQHF
TRBD1,TRBJ2-6,TRBV5-4,.,TGTGCCAGCAGCTTAACAGGGGGCCTCTCTGGGGCCAACGTCCTGACTTTC,CASSLTGGLSGANVLTF
TRBD1,TRBJ1-1,TRBV15,.,TGTGCCACCAGCGGGGGACAGGGGGCGTGGTACACTGAAGCTTTCTTT,CATSGGQGAWYTEAFF